Shown below are 29 T cell receptor beta chains from a single sample sequenced in a study of T cells in Graves' hyperthyroidism and ophthalmopathy. Using RNA transcripts as the source, TCR beta CDR3 regions were amplified. The HTBI set primed first-round TCR CDR3 RT-PCR. Via MiXCR, TCRdb re-called the multiplex PCR reads, giving one row per CDR3 protein. The profile shows more than 300,000 distinct CDR3 sequences, approximately 18% of them singletons. Sequencing used blood. The receptors were gathered from a woman in her 30s with Graves' hyperthyroidism that later progressed to Graves' ophthalmopathy.

At least ten counts were recorded for this clonotype. V and J are TRBV2 and TRBJ2-3; 13 bases fit TRBD2. The CDR3 runs to 14 residues. Germline-derived CDR1 and CDR2 are SNHLY and FYNNEI. After removal of 8 bases from V and 3 bases from J, the junction contained 2 bases not matched to a gene. CDR3 sequence reads: CASGLAGATDTQYF. The CDR3 nucleotides are TGTGCCAGCGGACTAGCGGGAGCGACAGATACGCAGTATTTT. The entire variable domain, with the rest obtained from reference TRBV2 and TRBJ2-3, is as follows: EPEVTQTPSHQVTQMGQEVILRCVPISNHLYFYWYRQILGQKVEFLVSFYNNEISEKSEIFDDQFSVERPDGSNFTLKIRSTKLEDSAMYFCASGLAGATDTQYFGPGTRLTVL.

The chain carries TRBV6-1 and TRBJ1-3, with D perhaps matching TRBD1 (5 bases). The CDR3 has 13 residues. CDR1 is MNHNS, CDR2 SASEGT, per germline. V gave up 7 bases and J gave up 2 bases, with 9 bases separating them. In nucleotides, the CDR3 is TGTGCCAGCACCGGCAGGGCTGGAAACACCATATATTTT. Translated: CASTGRAGNTIYF.

This sequence joins TRBV5-1 and TRBJ2-3; TRBD2 matches at 7 bases. V shed 6 bases, J shed 0 bases, and the junction held 10 bases outside the gene matches. The germline V gene has CDR1 SGHRS and CDR2 YFSETQ. The CDR3 has 16 amino acids. This CDR3 reads CASNLLAGSSTDTQYF. CDR3 coding DNA: TGCGCCAGCAACTTATTAGCGGGTTCTAGCACAGATACGCAGTATTTT.

This chain joins TRBV6-2 or TRBV6-3 and TRBJ2-6; D is ambiguous. The CDR3 contains 15 residues. Germline V gene data show CDR1 as MNHEY and CDR2 as SVGEGT. The V gene lost 5 bases and the J gene lost 3 bases, with 11 bases spanning the gap. This chain's CDR3 is CASSGQYGGANVLTF. The CDR3 coding sequence is TGTGCCAGCAGTGGGCAATATGGTGGGGCCAACGTCCTGACTTTC.

This clonotype was observed at least ten times. The rearrangement links TRBV7-9 to TRBJ1-1, with D perhaps matching TRBD1 (6 bases). CDR3 length: 16 residues. Per germline, CDR1 SEHNR and CDR2 FQNEAQ (reference sequence). V was shortened by 6 bases and J by 4 bases, with 21 bases between the two germline ends. The CDR3 bases are TGTGCCAGCAGGACAGTGGGTGTCGGGGGGGCCACTGAAGCTTTCTTT. It yields the protein CASRTVGVGGATEAFF.

This clonotype was counted at least ten times. The chain links TRBV12-3 or TRBV12-4 to TRBJ1-2; TRBD1 is a possible D gene (6 bases). The length of the CDR3 is 15 residues. Trimming took off 6 bases at V and 0 bases at J, with 14 bases between the two ends. The CDR3 bases are TGTGCCAGCAGGCCGGGGGGCAGCCCTAACTATGGCTACACCTTC. This codes for CASRPGGSPNYGYTF.

This clonotype came up many times. This chain links TRBV27 with TRBJ2-1, with D possibly TRBD1 on 5 matching bases. The CDR3 sequence is 14 residues long. CDR1 and CDR2 from the germline V gene are MNHEY and SMNVEV (reference sequence). Trimming pared 0 bases from V and 9 bases from J, leaving 12 bases between. CDR3 DNA: TGTGCCAGCAGTTTATCAGCTCAGGGCGCTGAGCAGTTCTTC. Amino acids: CASSLSAQGAEQFF.

This chain joins TRBV2 and TRBJ2-5; no clear D. V gave up 2 bases and J gave up 2 bases, with 3 bases separating them. This CDR3 is 12 amino acids long. Germline V gene sequence: CDR1 SNHLY, CDR2 FYNNEI. CDR3 nucleotides: TGTGCCAGCAGTGAACAGCAAGAGACCCAGTACTTC. It codes for CASSEQQETQYF.

In its sample, this clonotype was seen many times. The rearrangement uses TRBV24-1 and TRBJ2-3, with D possibly being TRBD2 (6 bases). The CDR3 is 15 amino acids. The V gene lost 3 bases and the J gene lost 3 bases, with 12 bases spanning the gap. CDR1 is KGHDR, CDR2 SFDVKD, per germline. The CDR3 DNA follows: TGTGCCACCAGTGATGTAGCGGAGAAGACAGATACGCAGTATTTT. Translation gives CATSDVAEKTDTQYF.

V is TRBV25-1 and J is TRBJ2-1, with D maybe TRBD2 (6 bases). CDR1 and CDR2 (germline): MGHDK, SYGVNS. The V gene lost 8 bases and the J gene lost 0 bases, with 14 bases spanning the gap. There are 15 residues in the CDR3. CDR3 sequence: CASGSSASSYNEQFF. CDR3 nucleotide sequence: TGTGCCAGCGGATCTAGCGCCAGCTCCTACAATGAGCAGTTCTTC.

This clonotype was observed at least ten times. This chain connects TRBV5-6 to TRBJ1-1; D not resolved. Trimming cost V 1 base and J 7 bases, with 14 bases left between them. Germline-derived CDR1 and CDR2 are SGHDT and YYEEEE. CDR3 length equals 14 residues. As DNA, the CDR3 is TGTGCCAGCAGCTTGCTCATAGAGGCGATTGAAGCTTTCTTT. Translation: CASSLLIEAIEAFF.

This clonotype was found many times. V is TRBV6-1 and J is TRBJ1-3; D is ambiguous. Germline-derived CDR1 and CDR2 are MNHNS and SASEGT. There are 14 residues in the CDR3. Trimming stripped 2 bases from V and 3 bases from J, with 8 bases between. The CDR3 DNA follows: TGTGCCAGCAGTGAATATTGGGGTGGAAACACCATATATTTT. As protein: CASSEYWGGNTIYF.

This clonotype has more than one count but fewer than ten. This chain joins TRBV6-2 or TRBV6-3 and TRBJ2-3; D gene uncertain. The CDR3 extends over 13 amino acids. Germline CDR1 is MNHEY and CDR2 is SVGEGT. V was clipped by 10 bases and J by 5 bases, with 16 bases between them. CDR3 sequence reads: CATRTYPQDTQYF. The CDR3 DNA reads as TGTGCCACCCGCACCTACCCTCAAGATACGCAGTATTTT.

This clonotype showed up many times. CDR3 protein: CASSRAVQETQYF. For the CDR3, the DNA is TGTGCCAGCAGTAGGGCAGTCCAAGAGACCCAGTACTTC. The chain carries TRBV27 and TRBJ2-5; D ambiguous. Per germline, CDR1 MNHEY and CDR2 SMNVEV (reference sequence). This CDR3 region has 13 residues. Trimming took 5 bases from V and 1 from J, leaving 8 bases between them.

The J gene is TRBJ2-7, the V gene TRBV6-1; D remains unclear. Trimming cost V 7 bases and J 0 bases, with 16 bases left between them. Germline CDR1 MNHNS, CDR2 SASEGT. The CDR3 is 15 amino acids. The DNA for the CDR3 is TGTGCCAGCACCGGTGGGAACAGTACCTCCTACGAGCAGTACTTC. This translates into CASTGGNSTSYEQYF.

This clonotype was counted at least ten times. This sequence joins TRBV10-2 and TRBJ2-7; D remains ambiguous. The CDR3 contains 13 residues. Per the germline V gene, CDR1 is WSHSY and CDR2 is SAAADI. Trimming stripped 4 bases from V and 2 bases from J, with 9 bases between. The CDR3 spells CASSVADTYEQYF. CDR3 coding DNA: TGCGCCAGCAGTGTGGCAGACACCTACGAGCAGTACTTC.

With regard to this clonotype: One base away lies a much larger clone, so this may be a sequencing read error. The chain recombines TRBV7-9 with TRBJ2-5; D may correspond to TRBD1 or TRBD2 (7 bases each). The V gene's germline CDR1 is SEHNR and CDR2 FQNEAQ (reference sequence). V was trimmed by 4 bases and J by 7 bases, leaving 19 bases between them. The CDR3 covers 15 residues. In DNA form, the CDR3 reads TGTGCCAGCAGCTCAGGGGGTGCGGGAGTGGGGACCCAGTACTTC. Its protein is CASSSGGAGVGTQYF.

The chain recombines TRBV20-1 with TRBJ1-5; D may be TRBD1 (5 bases). Trimming took off 5 bases at V and 6 bases at J, with 14 bases between the two ends. The CDR3 has 13 amino acids. Germline V gives CDR1 DFQATT, CDR2 SNEGSKA (reference sequence). The CDR3 loop is CSASTRGVQPQHF. The CDR3 DNA reads as TGCAGTGCTTCTACAAGGGGCGTTCAGCCCCAGCATTTT.

For this clonotype: Germline is not matched at one junction end, which may reflect a read error. This chain connects TRBV7-3 to TRBJ2-1, with 14 bases lining up with TRBD2. Germline V CDR1 and CDR2: SGHTA, FQGTGA. The CDR3 loop spans 18 amino acids. The CDR3 coding sequence is TGTGCCAGCAGCCCAGGGACTAGCGGGAGAACAATTCGCAATGAGCAATTCTTC. Amino acids: CASSPGTSGRTIRNEQFF.

At least ten counts were recorded for this clonotype. The chain has TRBV5-6 and TRBJ2-1; 7 bases fit TRBD2. The V gene's germline CDR1 is SGHDT and CDR2 YYEEEE. The ends lost 6 bases at V and 2 bases at J; junction bases unmatched: 8. CDR3 size: 15 residues. The CDR3 loop reads CASTSSGAPYNEQFF. CDR3 in DNA: TGTGCCAGCACTTCAAGCGGGGCACCCTACAATGAGCAGTTCTTC.

In this sample, this clonotype turned up many times. V and J are TRBV19 and TRBJ1-5; 12 bases are a match to TRBD1. CDR3 length equals 17 residues. Germline V CDR1 and CDR2: LNHDA, SQIVND (reference sequence). Losses at the gene ends were 3 bases for V and 5 bases for J; bases not matched to a gene: 8. CDR3 bases: TGTGCCAGTAGTATTAGGGGACAGGGGGCGTCTCATCAGCCCCAGCATTTT. Translated: CASSIRGQGASHQPQHF.

This clonotype was observed at least ten times. The V call is TRBV20-1, the J call TRBJ1-1; no firm D call. From germline, CDR1 is DFQATT and CDR2 SNEGSKA (reference sequence). There are 11 residues in the CDR3. V lost 5 bases to trimming and J lost 9 bases, with 13 bases between them. CDR3 sequence reads: CSAQDASKAFF. The DNA of the CDR3 is TGCAGTGCTCAGGATGCGAGCAAAGCTTTCTTT.

The V call is TRBV7-9, the J call TRBJ1-2; D might be TRBD1 (5 bases). The length of the CDR3 is 14 residues. From germline, CDR1 is SEHNR and CDR2 FQNEAQ (reference sequence). Trimming left V 4 bases short and J 3 bases short, with 12 bases between. The DNA for the CDR3 is TGTGCCAGCAGCTCCGGGACCGATGACTATGGCTACACCTTC. This gives the protein CASSSGTDDYGYTF. Full variable domain (outside the CDR3, taken from reference TRBV7-9 and TRBJ1-2): DTGVSQNPRHKITKRGQNVTFRCDPISEHNRLYWYRQTLGQGPEFLTYFQNEAQLEKSRLLSDRFSAERPKGSFSTLEIQRTEQGDSAMYLCASSSGTDDYGYTFGSGTRLTVV.

V and J are TRBV29-1 and TRBJ2-2; 12 bases match TRBD2. Germline CDR1 and CDR2: SQVTM and ANQGSEA. V was clipped by 5 bases and J by 3 bases; unmatched bases: 7. The CDR3 is made up of 16 amino acids. CDR3 coding DNA: TGCAGCGTTATAAGGACTAGCGGGATACACACCGGGGAGCTGTTTTTT. The encoded protein is CSVIRTSGIHTGELFF.

This clonotype came up many times. The chain couples TRBV7-8 to TRBJ1-6; D gene uncertain. The V gene's germline CDR1 is SGHVS and CDR2 FQNEAQ. CDR3 length: 13 residues. V was trimmed by 5 bases and J by 8 bases, leaving 10 bases between them. The DNA for the CDR3 is TGTGCCAGCAGCCCATGGACGGATTCACCCCTCCACTTT. Residues: CASSPWTDSPLHF.

This clonotype was counted many times. The V and J genes are TRBV12-3 or TRBV12-4 and TRBJ1-1; a possible D gene is TRBD1 (6 bases). V was trimmed by 5 bases and J by 2 bases, leaving 21 bases between them. CDR3 length equals 17 residues. As DNA, the CDR3 is TGTGCCAGCAGTCCCGCAAAAGGGGGGGTATCTAACACTGAAGCTTTCTTT. It encodes CASSPAKGGVSNTEAFF.

This rearrangement joins TRBV28 to TRBJ1-2; 11 bases map to TRBD1. Per the germline V gene, CDR1 is MDHEN and CDR2 is SYDVKM. There are 15 residues in the CDR3. The J segment lost 6 bases and the V segment lost 2 bases, leaving 5 bases of the junction unmatched. The CDR3 sequence is CASSLLDRGQNGYTF. The DNA of the CDR3 is TGTGCCAGCAGTTTACTGGACAGGGGGCAAAATGGCTACACCTTC.

The table lists this clonotype with a few counts. This rearrangement joins TRBV28 to TRBJ1-1; the D gene is possibly TRBD1 (5 bases). V was shortened by 3 bases and J by 8 bases, with 10 bases between the two germline ends. The CDR3 loop spans 12 amino acids. CDR1 and CDR2 from the germline V gene are MDHEN and SYDVKM. As DNA, the CDR3 is TGTGCCAGCAGTTTGAGGGGACGAGAAGCTTTCTTT. Amino acids: CASSLRGREAFF.

The gene calls are TRBV18 and TRBJ1-2, with unresolved D. Trimming took off 5 bases at V and 2 bases at J, with 9 bases between the two ends. The germline gives CDR1 KGHSH, CDR2 LQKENI. CDR3 length equals 13 residues. This chain's CDR3 is CASSELDNYGYTF. DNA for the CDR3: TGTGCCAGCTCAGAGTTGGACAACTATGGCTACACCTTC.